This T cell receptor beta chain came from a study of response to subunit inactivated influenza vaccine. This clonotype was found a few times. CDR1 MNHEY and CDR2 SVGEGT come from the germline V gene. CDR3 size: 14 residues. The V and J ends lost 3 bases and 2 bases respectively, with 10 bases between them. Each CDR3 protein gets one entry after TCRdb re-called the RT-PCR reads with MiXCR. The sample consists of about 650,000 distinct CDR3 sequences, around 15% of them appearing once. This material consisted of PBMCs from blood, taken around 14 days before vaccination. The sequence was obtained from a man aged 50 to 59 who received an inactivated influenza vaccine. This sequence joins TRBV6-2 or TRBV6-3 and TRBJ1-1, with D unresolved. CDR3 region: CASSYSLDNTEAFF. The CDR3, as DNA: TGTGCCAGCAGTTATTCCTTGGACAACACTGAAGCTTTCTTT.